This TCR beta chain emerged from a study of T cells after yellow fever vaccination. Notes on the study in general: Though it reached lower strength, the secondary response hit its peak faster, day 5 versus 15. In post-booster samples, most primary-vaccination clones reappeared (about 96% CD4, about 90% CD8).

TCRdb analysed the 5' RACE reads with MiXCR anew, one entry per CDR3 protein. The sample lists hundreds of thousands of distinct CDR3 sequences; around 9.3% were seen once. Germline-derived CDR1 and CDR2 are MNHEY and SVGEGT. The CDR3 runs 12 residues. This clonotype was picked up a small number of times. Its specificity is unknown. The germline gene is not matched at one end of the junction; a read error may be the cause. The chain carries TRBV6-2 or TRBV6-3 and TRBJ1-2; D is undetermined. Sequencing used CD4+ T cells sorted from PBMCs, obtained 5 days after the yellow fever booster vaccination. The origin of this receptor is a man in his late teens or twenties who received the YFV17D yellow fever vaccine. The CDR3 is CASSYAPRSRDF. CDR3 sequence (DNA): TGTGCCAGCAGTTACGCCCCCCGCTCTCGGGACTTC.